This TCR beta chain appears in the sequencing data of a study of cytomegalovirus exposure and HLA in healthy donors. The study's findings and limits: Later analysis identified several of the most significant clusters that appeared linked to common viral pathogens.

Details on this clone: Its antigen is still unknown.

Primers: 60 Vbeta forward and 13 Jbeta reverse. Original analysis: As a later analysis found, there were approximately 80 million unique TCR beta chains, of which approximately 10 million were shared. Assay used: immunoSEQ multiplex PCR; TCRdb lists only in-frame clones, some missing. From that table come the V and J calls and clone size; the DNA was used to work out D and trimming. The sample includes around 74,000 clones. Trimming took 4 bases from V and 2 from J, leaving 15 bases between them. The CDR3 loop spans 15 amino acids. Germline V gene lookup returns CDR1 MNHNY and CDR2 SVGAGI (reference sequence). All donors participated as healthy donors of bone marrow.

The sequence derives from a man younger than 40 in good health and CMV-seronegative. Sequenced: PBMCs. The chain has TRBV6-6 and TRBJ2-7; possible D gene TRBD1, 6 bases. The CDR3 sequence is CASSSLGTTTYEQYF. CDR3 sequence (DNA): TGTGCCAGCAGTTCCCTCGGGACAACTACCTACGAGCAGTACTTC.